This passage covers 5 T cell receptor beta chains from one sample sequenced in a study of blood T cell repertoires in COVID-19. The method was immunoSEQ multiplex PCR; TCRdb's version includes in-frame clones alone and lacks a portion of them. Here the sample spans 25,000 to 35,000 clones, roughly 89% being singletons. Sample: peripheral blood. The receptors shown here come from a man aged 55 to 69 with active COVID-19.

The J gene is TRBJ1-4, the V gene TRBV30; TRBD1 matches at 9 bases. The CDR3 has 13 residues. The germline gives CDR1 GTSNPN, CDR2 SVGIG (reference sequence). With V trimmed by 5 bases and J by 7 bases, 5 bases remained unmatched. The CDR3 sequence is CAWDRGVAEKLFF. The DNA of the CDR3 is TGTGCCTGGGACAGGGGGGTAGCTGAAAAACTGTTTTTT.

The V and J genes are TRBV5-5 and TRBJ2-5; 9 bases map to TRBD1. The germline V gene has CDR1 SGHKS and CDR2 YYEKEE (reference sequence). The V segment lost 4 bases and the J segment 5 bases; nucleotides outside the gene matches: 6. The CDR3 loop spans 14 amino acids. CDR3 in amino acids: CASSKQGAAETQYF. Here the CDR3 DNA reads TGTGCCAGCAGCAAACAGGGGGCGGCGGAGACCCAGTACTTC.

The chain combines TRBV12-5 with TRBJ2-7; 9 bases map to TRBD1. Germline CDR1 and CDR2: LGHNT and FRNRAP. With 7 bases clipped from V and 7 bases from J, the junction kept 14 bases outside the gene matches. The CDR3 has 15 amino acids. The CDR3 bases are TGTGCTAGTGATTTACTCCTACAGGGGGCAGGGGAGCAGTACTTC. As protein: CASDLLLQGAGEQYF.

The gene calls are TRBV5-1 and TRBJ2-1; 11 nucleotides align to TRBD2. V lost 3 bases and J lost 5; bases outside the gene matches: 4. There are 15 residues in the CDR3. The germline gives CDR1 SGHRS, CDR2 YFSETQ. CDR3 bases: TGCGCCAGCAGCTACACTAGCGGGGGACACAATGAGCAGTTCTTC. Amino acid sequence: CASSYTSGGHNEQFF.

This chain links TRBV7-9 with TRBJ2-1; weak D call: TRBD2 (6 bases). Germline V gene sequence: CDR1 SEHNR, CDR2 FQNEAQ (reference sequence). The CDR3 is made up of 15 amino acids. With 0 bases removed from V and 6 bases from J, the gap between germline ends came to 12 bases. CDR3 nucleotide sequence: TGTGCCAGCAGCTTAGCGACGGGGGAGAGCAATGAGCAGTTCTTC. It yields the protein CASSLATGESNEQFF.